One and the same sample provided the 14 T cell receptor beta chains below, sequenced in a study of blood T cell repertoires in COVID-19. Libraries were prepared by immunoSEQ multiplex PCR; TCRdb keeps only in-frame clonotypes and omits some of them. The data contain fewer than 350,000 clones, 75% to 90% of them singletons. The sample taken for sequencing was peripheral blood. Receptors originate from a woman in her 70s with COVID-19, enrolled during active disease.

The chain recombines TRBV3-1 (or the pseudogene TRBV3-2) with TRBJ1-3; TRBD1 agrees at 11 bases. The J segment lost 2 bases and the V segment lost 0 bases, leaving 3 bases of the junction unmatched. CDR1 is LGHDT, CDR2 YNNKEL, per germline (reference sequence). The CDR3 loop spans 17 amino acids. CDR3 in amino acids: CASSQEMDRGPGNTIYF. The CDR3 bases are TGTGCCAGCAGCCAAGAAATGGACAGGGGGCCTGGAAACACCATATATTTT.

V is TRBV20-1 and J is TRBJ1-2, with D unclear. The ends were cut back, 3 bases at V and 7 bases at J, with 15 bases in the middle. Germline CDR1 DFQATT, CDR2 SNEGSKA (reference sequence). CDR3 size: 13 residues. CDR3 sequence (DNA): TGCAGTGCTAGTTTAGCTGCGGGGTCTGGCTACACCTTC. It codes for CSASLAAGSGYTF.

The chain is built from TRBV7-9 and TRBJ2-7; TRBD1 aligns across 7 bases. The CDR3 runs to 15 residues. Trimming removed 0 bases from V and 4 bases from J; junction bases left unmatched: 6. Looked up from germline, CDR1 is SEHNR and CDR2 is FQNEAQ (reference sequence). The CDR3 nucleotides read TGTGCCAGCAGCTTAGCGGAGACAGGGTCGTACGAGCAGTACTTC. Translating it yields CASSLAETGSYEQYF.

This rearrangement joins TRBV19 to TRBJ1-4; D is unresolved. CDR3 length equals 15 residues. The V gene lost 3 bases and the J gene lost 7 bases, with 15 bases spanning the gap. The germline CDR1 and CDR2 sequences are LNHDA and SQIVND (reference sequence). This chain's CDR3 is CASSIYDFSSEKLFF. DNA of the CDR3: TGTGCCAGTAGTATCTACGACTTTTCATCTGAAAAACTGTTTTTT.

The V and J genes are TRBV28 and TRBJ2-7; 9 bases are shared with TRBD1. Germline CDR1 reads MDHEN; CDR2 reads SYDVKM. The CDR3 has 14 residues. V lost 6 bases to trimming and J lost 2 bases; unmatched junction nucleotides: 5. The CDR3 DNA reads as TGTGCCAGCAGCCTCACAGGGGGCGCCTACGAGCAGTACTTC. As protein: CASSLTGGAYEQYF.

This chain joins TRBV5-1 and TRBJ1-1, with D unresolved. This CDR3 contains 15 residues. The germline V and J ends were trimmed by 0 bases and 5 bases, with 14 bases remaining between them. In germline, CDR1 is SGHRS, CDR2 YFSETQ. CDR3 bases: TGCGCCAGCAGCTTGGCCCGGGGAGTAGGTACTGAAGCTTTCTTT. It codes for CASSLARGVGTEAFF.

The chain recombines TRBV3-1 (or the pseudogene TRBV3-2) with TRBJ1-1; D remains unclear. Germline assignment: CDR1 LGHDT and CDR2 YNNKEL (reference sequence). The V and J ends lost 0 bases and 1 base respectively, with 21 bases between them. This CDR3 region has 19 residues. As DNA, the CDR3 is TGTGCCAGCAGCCAAGATCCTCTTTGGCAGGCCGGAGGGAACACTGAAGCTTTCTTT. Residues: CASSQDPLWQAGGNTEAFF.

The rearrangement uses TRBV25-1 and TRBJ2-7, with 8 bases aligning to TRBD1. The junction had 7 bases not matched to a gene; V was cut back by 3 bases and J by 0 bases. Looked up from germline, CDR1 is MGHDK and CDR2 is SYGVNS. This CDR3 has 16 residues. The CDR3 here is CASSDIHGTGSYEQYF. CDR3 nucleotide sequence: TGTGCCAGCAGTGATATTCACGGGACAGGCTCCTACGAGCAGTACTTC.

The genes are TRBV6-2 or TRBV6-3 and TRBJ1-5; a weak D match, TRBD1 (5 bases). With 4 bases removed from V and 7 bases from J, the gap between germline ends came to 11 bases. Germline CDR1 is MNHEY and CDR2 is SVGEGT. The CDR3 totals 13 residues. DNA of the CDR3: TGTGCCAGCAGTTTACAGGAAAACCAGCCCCAGCATTTT. Encoded protein: CASSLQENQPQHF.

The rearrangement joins TRBV3-1 (or the pseudogene TRBV3-2) to TRBJ2-5, with a weak D call TRBD1 (5 bases). V gave up 1 base and J gave up 5 bases, with 14 bases separating them. This CDR3 has 15 amino acids. The V gene's germline CDR1 is LGHDT and CDR2 YNNKEL (reference sequence). CDR3 coding DNA: TGTGCCAGCAGCCAAGTTACAGGACAAGGGGAGACCCAGTACTTC. This gives the protein CASSQVTGQGETQYF.

The chain is built from TRBV28 and TRBJ1-5; D is ambiguous. The V end lost 7 bases, the J end lost 5 bases, and 12 bases lay between the germline ends. The CDR3 is 13 residues long. Germline CDR1 reads MDHEN; CDR2 reads SYDVKM. The CDR3 DNA is TGTGCCAGCAAACCCGGGTCAGATCAGCCCCAGCATTTT. It encodes CASKPGSDQPQHF.

This chain joins TRBV24-1 and TRBJ1-1, with a weak D call TRBD1 (6 bases). From germline, CDR1 is KGHDR and CDR2 SFDVKD. The CDR3 loop spans 15 amino acids. V lost 4 bases to trimming and J lost 2 bases, with 13 bases between them. This chain's CDR3 is CATSEPGHTNTEAFF. As DNA, the CDR3 is TGTGCCACCAGTGAACCGGGACACACTAACACTGAAGCTTTCTTT.

The V and J genes are TRBV6-5 and TRBJ2-5; D is possibly TRBD1 (5 bases). Trimming removed 8 bases from V and 5 bases from J, with 9 bases in between. CDR3 length: 11 amino acids. Germline CDR1 and CDR2: MNHEY and SVGAGI. CDR3 loop: CASGAGETQYF. DNA for the CDR3: TGTGCCAGCGGGGCCGGCGAGACCCAGTACTTC.

This chain joins TRBV28 and TRBJ1-5, with D possibly being TRBD1 (6 bases). CDR1 is MDHEN, CDR2 SYDVKM, per germline. V was shortened by 6 bases and J by 7 bases, with 16 bases between the two germline ends. The CDR3 covers 14 residues. CDR3 DNA: TGTGCCAGCAGCCCCTTACAGGGATGGCAGCCCCAGCATTTT. Translating gives CASSPLQGWQPQHF.